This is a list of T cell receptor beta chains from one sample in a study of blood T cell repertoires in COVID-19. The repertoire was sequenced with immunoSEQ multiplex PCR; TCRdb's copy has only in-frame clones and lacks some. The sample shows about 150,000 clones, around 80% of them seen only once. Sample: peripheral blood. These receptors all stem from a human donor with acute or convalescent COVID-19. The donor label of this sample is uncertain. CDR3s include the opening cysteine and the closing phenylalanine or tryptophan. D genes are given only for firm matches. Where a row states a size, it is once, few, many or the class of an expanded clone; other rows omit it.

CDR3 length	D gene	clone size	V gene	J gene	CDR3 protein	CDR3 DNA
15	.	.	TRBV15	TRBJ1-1	CATSRGAPMNTEAFF	TGTGCCACCAGCAGAGGGGCACCCATGAACACTGAAGCTTTCTTT
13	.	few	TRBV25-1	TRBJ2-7	CASRTAEETEQYF	TGTGCCAGCAGGACAGCCGAAGAGACCGAGCAGTACTTC
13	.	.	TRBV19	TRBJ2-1	CASSTLSNNEQFF	TGTGCCAGTAGTACTTTGAGTAACAATGAGCAGTTCTTC
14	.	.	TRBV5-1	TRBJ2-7	CASSPTAKSYEQYF	TGCGCCAGCAGTCCTACCGCGAAGTCGTACGAGCAGTACTTC
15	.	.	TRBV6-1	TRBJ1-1	CASSEGARRNTEAFF	TGTGCCAGCAGTGAAGGGGCCAGGCGGAACACTGAAGCTTTCTTT
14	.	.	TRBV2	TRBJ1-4	CASSDPGGNEKLFF	TGTGCCAGCAGTGACCCCGGGGGTAATGAAAAACTGTTTTTT
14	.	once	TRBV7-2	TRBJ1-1	CASTISPVVTEAFF	TGTGCCAGCACCATCTCTCCGGTTGTCACTGAAGCTTTCTTT
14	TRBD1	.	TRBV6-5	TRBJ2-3	CASSDRGGTDTQYF	TGTGCCAGCTCGGACAGGGGTGGCACAGATACGCAGTATTTT
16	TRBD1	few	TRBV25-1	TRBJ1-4	CASSGIAGQGYEKLFF	TGTGCCAGCAGTGGGATCGCCGGACAGGGATATGAAAAACTGTTTTTT
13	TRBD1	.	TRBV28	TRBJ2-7	CASTPQGAHEQYF	TGTGCCAGCACCCCACAGGGGGCGCATGAGCAGTACTTC
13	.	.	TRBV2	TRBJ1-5	CASTRTGNQPQHF	TGTGCCAGCACCCGGACGGGAAATCAGCCCCAGCATTTT
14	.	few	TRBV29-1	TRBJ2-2	CSVEGRGNTGELFF	TGCAGCGTTGAAGGCAGGGGGAACACCGGGGAGCTGTTTTTT
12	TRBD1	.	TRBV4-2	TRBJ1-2	CASTQGAYGYTF	TGTGCCAGCACCCAGGGGGCCTATGGCTACACCTTC
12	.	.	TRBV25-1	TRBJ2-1	CASSGLQNEQFF	TGTGCCAGCAGTGGGCTACAGAATGAGCAGTTCTTC
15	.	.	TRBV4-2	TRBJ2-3	CASSLLGGGTDTQYF	TGTGCCAGCAGCCTACTTGGCGGGGGCACAGATACGCAGTATTTT
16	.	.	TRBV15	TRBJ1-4	CATSRDPRQLNEKLFF	TGTGCCACCAGCAGAGATCCAAGACAGCTTAATGAAAAACTGTTTTTT
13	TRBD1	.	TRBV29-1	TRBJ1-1	CSTRTGGSTEAFF	TGCAGCACCCGGACAGGGGGGTCCACTGAAGCTTTCTTT
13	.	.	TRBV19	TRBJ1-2	CASSIAGLYGYTF	TGTGCCAGTAGTATAGCAGGGCTCTATGGCTACACCTTC
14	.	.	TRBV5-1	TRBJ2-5	CASNPAQGQETQYF	TGCGCCAGCAACCCGGCTCAGGGACAAGAGACCCAGTACTTC
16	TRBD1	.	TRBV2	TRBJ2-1	CASMGQLILSYNEQFF	TGTGCCAGCATGGGACAGCTTATCCTCTCCTACAATGAGCAGTTCTTC
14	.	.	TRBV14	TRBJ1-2	CASSQDPGVSGYTF	TGTGCCAGCAGCCAAGACCCGGGGGTATCTGGCTACACCTTC
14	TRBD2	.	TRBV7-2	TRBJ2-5	CASSPSAGEETQYF	TGTGCCAGCAGCCCTTCAGCGGGGGAAGAGACCCAGTACTTC
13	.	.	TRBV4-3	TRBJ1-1	CASSQERGTEAFF	TGCGCCAGCAGCCAAGAAAGGGGAACTGAAGCTTTCTTT
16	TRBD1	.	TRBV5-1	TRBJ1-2	CASSHRIQQGAGGYTF	TGCGCCAGCAGCCATCGAATCCAACAGGGGGCGGGAGGCTACACCTTC
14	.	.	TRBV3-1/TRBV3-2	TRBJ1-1	CASSQVAGGTEAFF	TGTGCCAGCAGCCAAGTGGCCGGGGGCACTGAAGCTTTCTTT
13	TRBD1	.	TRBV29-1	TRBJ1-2	CSVGKRGPGGYTF	TGCAGCGTTGGAAAAAGGGGGCCTGGTGGCTACACCTTC
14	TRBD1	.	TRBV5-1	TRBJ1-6	CASRQDRGPSPLHF	TGCGCCAGCAGACAAGACAGGGGGCCTTCACCCCTCCACTTT
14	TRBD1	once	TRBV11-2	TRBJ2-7	CASSRGQGTYEQYF	TGTGCCAGCAGCCGTGGACAGGGGACATACGAGCAGTACTTC
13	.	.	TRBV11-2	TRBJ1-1	CASSPPGWGLAFF	TGTGCCAGCAGCCCACCTGGGTGGGGACTAGCTTTCTTT
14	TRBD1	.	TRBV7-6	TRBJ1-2	CASSPQGANYGYTF	TGTGCCAGCAGCCCTCAGGGGGCGAACTATGGCTACACCTTC
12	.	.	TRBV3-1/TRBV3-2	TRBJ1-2	CASSGTTDGYTF	TGTGCCAGCAGCGGGACTACGGATGGCTACACCTTC
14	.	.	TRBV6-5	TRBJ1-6	CASSYGGGNSPLHF	TGTGCCAGCAGTTACGGGGGAGGTAACTCACCCCTCCACTTT
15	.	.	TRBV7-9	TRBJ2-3	CASSSMARSTDTQYF	TGTGCCAGCAGCTCCATGGCACGTAGCACAGATACGCAGTATTTT
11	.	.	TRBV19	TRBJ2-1	CASRRRNEQFF	TGTGCCAGTAGGAGGAGAAATGAGCAGTTCTTC
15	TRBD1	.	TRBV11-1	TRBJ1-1	CASSVQGARGTEAFF	TGTGCCAGCAGCGTTCAGGGGGCGCGGGGCACTGAAGCTTTCTTT
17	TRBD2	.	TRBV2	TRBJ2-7	CASSGGLAGGPFYEQYF	TGTGCCAGCAGTGGGGGACTAGCGGGGGGCCCCTTTTACGAGCAGTACTTC
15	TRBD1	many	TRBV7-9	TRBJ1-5	CASSLGQGASQPQHF	TGTGCCAGCAGCTTAGGACAGGGGGCAAGTCAGCCCCAGCATTTT
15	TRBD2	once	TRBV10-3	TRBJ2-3	CAISEKAGGPDTQYF	TGTGCCATCAGTGAGAAGGCGGGGGGGCCGGATACGCAGTATTTT
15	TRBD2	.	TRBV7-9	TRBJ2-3	CASSFLAGPTDTQYF	TGTGCCAGCAGCTTCCTAGCGGGCCCCACAGATACGCAGTATTTT
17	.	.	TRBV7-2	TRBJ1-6	CASSLAGLSSYNSPLHF	TGTGCCAGCAGCTTAGCGGGCCTCAGCTCCTATAATTCACCCCTCCACTTT
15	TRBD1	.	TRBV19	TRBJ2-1	CATSLGTGGYNEQFF	TGTGCCACCTCGCTCGGGACAGGGGGCTACAATGAGCAGTTCTTC
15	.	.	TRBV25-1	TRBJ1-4	CASSELGLENEKLFF	TGTGCCAGCAGTGAGTTGGGACTGGAAAATGAAAAACTGTTTTTT
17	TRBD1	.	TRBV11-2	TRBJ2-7	CASSLDPETGLSYEQYF	TGTGCCAGCAGCTTAGATCCCGAGACAGGGCTCTCCTACGAGCAGTACTTC
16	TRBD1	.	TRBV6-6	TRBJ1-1	CASSNRGVNMNTEAFF	TGTGCCAGCAGTAACAGGGGGGTGAACATGAACACTGAAGCTTTCTTT
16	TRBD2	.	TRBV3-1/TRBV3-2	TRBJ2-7	CASSPGTSGGSGEQYF	TGTGCCAGCAGCCCTGGGACTAGCGGGGGGTCCGGCGAGCAGTACTTC
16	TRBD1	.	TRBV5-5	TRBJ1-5	CASSLSSTGVNQPQHF	TGTGCCAGCAGCTTGAGTAGCACAGGGGTTAATCAGCCCCAGCATTTT
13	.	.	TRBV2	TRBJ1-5	CASSLNSNQPQHF	TGTGCCAGCAGTCTCAACTCCAATCAGCCCCAGCATTTT
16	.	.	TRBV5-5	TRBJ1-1	CASSLREAEPDTEAFF	TGTGCCAGCAGCTTAAGGGAGGCTGAGCCCGACACTGAAGCTTTCTTT
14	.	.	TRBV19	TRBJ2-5	CASRWTPEGETQYF	TGTGCCAGTAGATGGACTCCTGAAGGAGAGACCCAGTACTTC
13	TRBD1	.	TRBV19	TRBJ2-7	CASSQDREYEQYF	TGTGCCAGTAGTCAGGACAGGGAGTACGAGCAGTACTTC
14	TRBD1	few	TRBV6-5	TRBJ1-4	CASSPGQRNEKLFF	TGTGCCAGCAGTCCGGGACAGCGTAATGAAAAACTGTTTTTT
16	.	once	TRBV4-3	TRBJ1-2	CASSQDRGGAGYGYTF	TGCGCCAGCAGCCAAGATCGAGGGGGGGCAGGCTATGGCTACACCTTC
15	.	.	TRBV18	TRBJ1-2	CASSPDAGGFYGYTF	TGTGCCAGCTCACCAGATGCAGGAGGTTTCTATGGCTACACCTTC
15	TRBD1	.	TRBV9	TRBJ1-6	CASSARDRLNSPLHF	TGTGCCAGCAGCGCGCGGGACAGACTAAATTCACCCCTCCACTTT